This passage covers 8 T cell receptor beta chains from one sample sequenced in a study of blood T cell repertoires in COVID-19. Sequenced by immunoSEQ multiplex PCR; TCRdb stores in-frame clones only, minus some. The sample consists of about 76,000 clones, 75% to 85% of them appearing once. The sequencing sample was made of peripheral blood. These receptor sequences come from a human donor in a cohort sampled during active COVID-19.

As DNA, the CDR3 is TGCGCCAGCAGCTCAACAGGGTCAAATGAGCAGTTCTTC. It specifies CASSSTGSNEQFF. This chain connects TRBV5-1 to TRBJ2-1; maybe TRBD1 (6 bases). The germline V and J ends were trimmed by 3 bases and 7 bases, with 11 bases remaining between them. The CDR3 loop spans 13 amino acids. Germline V CDR1 and CDR2: SGHRS, YFSETQ.

This chain uses TRBV3-1 (or the pseudogene TRBV3-2) with TRBJ2-3, with 7 bases aligning to TRBD2. Germline V gene lookup returns CDR1 LGHDT and CDR2 YNNKEL (reference sequence). This CDR3 is built from 16 residues. After removal of 0 bases from V and 3 bases from J, the junction contained 6 bases not matched to a gene. The CDR3 DNA follows: TGTGCCAGCAGCCAAGAGGAAGCGGGGATTACAGATACGCAGTATTTT. Translating gives CASSQEEAGITDTQYF.

On this clone: One base away lies a much larger clone, so this may be a sequencing read error. At the DNA level, this CDR3 is encoded by other sequences in the same sample as well. The rearrangement joins TRBV4-2 to TRBJ2-5; TRBD2 agrees at 11 bases. V dropped 3 bases and J dropped 1; count of bases not matched to a gene: 1. The length of the CDR3 is 15 residues. The germline CDR1 and CDR2 sequences are LGHNA and YNFKEQ. CDR3 loop: CASSQGTSGQETQYF. CDR3 DNA sequence: TGTGCCAGCAGCCAGGGGACTAGCGGCCAAGAGACCCAGTACTTC.

This chain joins TRBV4-1 and TRBJ1-2; 8 bases are shared with TRBD1. The V gene's germline CDR1 is MGHRA and CDR2 YSYEKL. The CDR3 contains 16 residues. After removal of 0 bases from V and 4 bases from J, the junction contained 7 bases not matched to a gene. This CDR3 is CASSQEEQGALYGYTF. Here the CDR3 DNA reads TGCGCCAGCAGCCAAGAGGAGCAGGGGGCCCTCTATGGCTACACCTTC.

The J gene is TRBJ2-7, the V gene TRBV7-9; 7 nucleotides line up with TRBD2. CDR1 and CDR2 (germline): SEHNR, FQNEAQ (reference sequence). With 5 bases clipped from V and 5 bases from J, the junction kept 9 bases outside the gene matches. This CDR3 is built from 14 residues. The DNA of the CDR3 is TGTGCCAGCAGCCCGCAGAGCGGGGTCAACGAGCAGTACTTC. It codes for CASSPQSGVNEQYF.

The genes are TRBV27 and TRBJ2-2; D might be TRBD2 (6 bases). Germline CDR1 reads MNHEY; CDR2 reads SMNVEV (reference sequence). V dropped 7 bases and J dropped 3 bases, with 9 bases sitting between them. The CDR3 consists of 13 residues. As DNA, the CDR3 is TGTGCCAGCACTCGGAGGGACACCGGGGAGCTGTTTTTT. It encodes CASTRRDTGELFF.

The genes are TRBV2 and TRBJ1-5; weak D call: TRBD1 (5 bases). V was clipped by 8 bases and J by 4 bases, with 12 bases between them. The CDR3 runs 13 residues. The germline gives CDR1 SNHLY, CDR2 FYNNEI. The chain's CDR3 is CASLEGRNQPQHF. The CDR3 DNA reads TGTGCCAGCTTGGAGGGGCGTAATCAGCCCCAGCATTTT.

The chain carries TRBV19 and TRBJ1-5; 8 bases map to TRBD1. Germline CDR1 and CDR2: LNHDA and SQIVND (reference sequence). The CDR3 has 14 amino acids. The V gene end was trimmed by 8 bases and the J gene end by 4 bases; junction bases not matched to a gene: 7. The CDR3 DNA sequence: TGTGCCAGTGGGACAGGTAGGACAAATCAGCCCCAGCATTTT. Amino acid sequence: CASGTGRTNQPQHF.